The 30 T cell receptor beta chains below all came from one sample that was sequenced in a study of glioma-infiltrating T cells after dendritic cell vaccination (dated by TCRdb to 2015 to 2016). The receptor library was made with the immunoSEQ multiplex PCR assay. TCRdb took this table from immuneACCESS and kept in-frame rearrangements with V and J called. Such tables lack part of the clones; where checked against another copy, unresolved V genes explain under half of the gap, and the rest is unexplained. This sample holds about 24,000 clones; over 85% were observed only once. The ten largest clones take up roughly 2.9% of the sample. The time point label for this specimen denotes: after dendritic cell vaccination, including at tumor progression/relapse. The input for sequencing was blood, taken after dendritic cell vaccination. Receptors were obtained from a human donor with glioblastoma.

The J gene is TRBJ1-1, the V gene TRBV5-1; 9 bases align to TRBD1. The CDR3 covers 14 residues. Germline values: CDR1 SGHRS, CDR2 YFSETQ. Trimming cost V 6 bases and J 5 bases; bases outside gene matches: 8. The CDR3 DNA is TGCGCCAGCACACAAACAGGGGGCAGGACTGAAGCTTTCTTT. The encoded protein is CASTQTGGRTEAFF.

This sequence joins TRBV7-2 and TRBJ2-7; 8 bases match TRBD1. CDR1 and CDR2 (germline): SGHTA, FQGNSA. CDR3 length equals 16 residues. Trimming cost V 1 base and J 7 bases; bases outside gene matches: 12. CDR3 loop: CASSLEGTGARREQYF. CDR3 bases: TGTGCCAGCAGCTTAGAAGGGACAGGCGCACGGCGTGAGCAGTACTTC.

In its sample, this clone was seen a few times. The CDR3 DNA follows: TGTGCCAGCAGCTCTCCTAAAGGAGGGAAGCTGTTTTTT. Translation gives CASSSPKGGKLFF. V and J are TRBV7-2 and TRBJ2-2, with a tentative D call TRBD2 (6 bases). The CDR3 is made up of 13 amino acids. CDR1 and CDR2 (germline): SGHTA, FQGNSA. The V gene lost 4 bases and the J gene lost 12 bases, with 15 bases spanning the gap.

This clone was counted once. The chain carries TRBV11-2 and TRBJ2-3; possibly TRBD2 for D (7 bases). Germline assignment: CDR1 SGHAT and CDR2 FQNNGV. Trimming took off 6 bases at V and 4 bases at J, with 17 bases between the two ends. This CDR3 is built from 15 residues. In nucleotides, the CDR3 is TGTGCCAGCAGTTATCCGTGGGGGGGGCCAGATACGCAGTATTTT. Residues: CASSYPWGGPDTQYF.

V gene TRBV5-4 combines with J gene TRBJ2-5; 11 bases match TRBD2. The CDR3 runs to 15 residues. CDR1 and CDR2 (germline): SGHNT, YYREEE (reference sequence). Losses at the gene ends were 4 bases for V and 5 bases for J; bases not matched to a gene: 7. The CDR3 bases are TGTGCCAGCAGCCAAATAGCGGGGGGGCGTGAGACCCAGTACTTC. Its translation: CASSQIAGGRETQYF.

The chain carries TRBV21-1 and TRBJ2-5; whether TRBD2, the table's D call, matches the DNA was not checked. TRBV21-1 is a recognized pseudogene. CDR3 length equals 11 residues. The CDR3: CASSREETQYF. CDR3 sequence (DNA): TGTGCCAGCAGCAGGGAGGAGACCCAGTACTTC.

The DNA for the CDR3 is TGCGCCAGCACGACAGATTTCTCTGGAAACACCATATATTTT. Translated: CASTTDFSGNTIYF. This chain connects TRBV5-1 to TRBJ1-3, with a tentative D call TRBD1 (5 bases). This CDR3 is built from 14 residues. The germline gives CDR1 SGHRS, CDR2 YFSETQ. The germline V and J ends were trimmed by 6 bases and 0 bases, with 10 bases remaining between them.

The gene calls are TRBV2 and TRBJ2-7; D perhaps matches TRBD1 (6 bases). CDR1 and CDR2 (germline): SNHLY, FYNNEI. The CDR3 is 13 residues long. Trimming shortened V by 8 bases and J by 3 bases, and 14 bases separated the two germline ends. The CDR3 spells CASLQGTGYEQYF. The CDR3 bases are TGTGCCAGCCTACAGGGTACAGGCTACGAGCAGTACTTC. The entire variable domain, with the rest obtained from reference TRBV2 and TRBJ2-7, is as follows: EPEVTQTPSHQVTQMGQEVILRCVPISNHLYFYWYRQILGQKVEFLVSFYNNEISEKSEIFDDQFSVERPDGSNFTLKIRSTKLEDSAMYFCASLQGTGYEQYFGPGTRLTVT.

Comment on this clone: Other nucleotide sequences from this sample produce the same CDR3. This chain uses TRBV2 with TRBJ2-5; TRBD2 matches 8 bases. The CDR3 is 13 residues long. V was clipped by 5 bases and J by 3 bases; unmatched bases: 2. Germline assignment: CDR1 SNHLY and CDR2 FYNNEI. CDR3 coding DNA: TGTGCCAGCAGTACGGGAGGGAAAGAGACCCAGTACTTC. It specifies CASSTGGKETQYF. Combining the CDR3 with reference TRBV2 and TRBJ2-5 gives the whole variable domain EPEVTQTPSHQVTQMGQEVILRCVPISNHLYFYWYRQILGQKVEFLVSFYNNEISEKSEIFDDQFSVERPDGSNFTLKIRSTKLEDSAMYFCASSTGGKETQYFGPGTRLLVL.

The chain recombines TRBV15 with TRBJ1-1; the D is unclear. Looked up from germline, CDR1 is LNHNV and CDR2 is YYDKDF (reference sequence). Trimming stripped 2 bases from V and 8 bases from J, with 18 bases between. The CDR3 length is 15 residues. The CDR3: CATSRSNYGFQEAFF. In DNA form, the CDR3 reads TGTGCCACCAGCAGATCAAATTACGGGTTCCAGGAAGCTTTCTTT.

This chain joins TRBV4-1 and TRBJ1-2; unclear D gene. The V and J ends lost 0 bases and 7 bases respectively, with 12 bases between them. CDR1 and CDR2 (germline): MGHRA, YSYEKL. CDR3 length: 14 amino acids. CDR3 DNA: TGCGCCAGCAGCCAAGAGGCGGAGTTGGGTGGCTACACCTTC. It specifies CASSQEAELGGYTF.

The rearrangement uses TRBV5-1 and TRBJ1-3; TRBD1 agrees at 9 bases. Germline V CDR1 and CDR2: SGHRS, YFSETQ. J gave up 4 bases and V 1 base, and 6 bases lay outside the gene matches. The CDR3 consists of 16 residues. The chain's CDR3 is CASSLTGTGIGNTIYF. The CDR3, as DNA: TGCGCCAGCAGCTTGACCGGGACAGGGATCGGAAACACCATATATTTT.

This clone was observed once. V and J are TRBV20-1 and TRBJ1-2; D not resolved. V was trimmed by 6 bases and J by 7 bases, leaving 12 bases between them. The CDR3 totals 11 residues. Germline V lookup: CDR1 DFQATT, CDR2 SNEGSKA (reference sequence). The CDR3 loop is CSAGRTSGYTF. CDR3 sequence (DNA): TGCAGTGCGGGCCGTACGAGTGGCTACACCTTC.

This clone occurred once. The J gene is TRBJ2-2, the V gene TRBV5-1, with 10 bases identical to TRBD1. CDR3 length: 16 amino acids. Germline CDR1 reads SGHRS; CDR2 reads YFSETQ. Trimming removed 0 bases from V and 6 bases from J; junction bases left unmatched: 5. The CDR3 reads CASSLADRGRPGELFF. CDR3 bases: TGCGCCAGCAGCTTGGCCGACAGGGGGCGTCCCGGGGAGCTGTTTTTT.

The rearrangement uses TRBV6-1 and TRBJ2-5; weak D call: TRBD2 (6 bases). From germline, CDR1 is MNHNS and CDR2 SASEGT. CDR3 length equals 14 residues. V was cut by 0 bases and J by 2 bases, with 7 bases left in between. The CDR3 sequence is CASSEARGQETQYF. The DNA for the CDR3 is TGTGCCAGCAGTGAAGCGCGGGGACAAGAGACCCAGTACTTC.

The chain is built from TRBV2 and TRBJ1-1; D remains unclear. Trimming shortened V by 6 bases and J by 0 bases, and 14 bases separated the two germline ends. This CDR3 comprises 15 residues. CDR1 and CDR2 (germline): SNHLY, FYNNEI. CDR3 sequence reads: CASRLSGLMNTEAFF. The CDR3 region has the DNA TGTGCCAGCAGGCTCTCAGGACTGATGAACACTGAAGCTTTCTTT.

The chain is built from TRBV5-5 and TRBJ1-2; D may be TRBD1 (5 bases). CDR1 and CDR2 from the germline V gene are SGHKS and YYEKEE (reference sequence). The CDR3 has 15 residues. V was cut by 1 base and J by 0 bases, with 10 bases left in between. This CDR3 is CASSLLAGPNYGYTF. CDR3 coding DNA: TGTGCCAGCAGCTTGTTGGCAGGGCCTAACTATGGCTACACCTTC.

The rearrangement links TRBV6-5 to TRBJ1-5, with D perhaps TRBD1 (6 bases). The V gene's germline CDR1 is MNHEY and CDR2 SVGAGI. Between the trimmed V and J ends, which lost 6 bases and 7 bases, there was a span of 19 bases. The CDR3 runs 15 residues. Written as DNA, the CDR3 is TGTGCCAGCAGCTCAATCCAGGGGTCAGGGCAGCCCCAGCATTTT. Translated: CASSSIQGSGQPQHF.

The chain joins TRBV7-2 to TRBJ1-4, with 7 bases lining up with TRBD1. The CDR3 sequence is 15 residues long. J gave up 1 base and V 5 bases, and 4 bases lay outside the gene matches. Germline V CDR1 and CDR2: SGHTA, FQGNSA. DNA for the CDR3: TGTGCCAGCAGCCCTAGACAGGGAACTAATGAAAAACTGTTTTTT. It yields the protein CASSPRQGTNEKLFF.

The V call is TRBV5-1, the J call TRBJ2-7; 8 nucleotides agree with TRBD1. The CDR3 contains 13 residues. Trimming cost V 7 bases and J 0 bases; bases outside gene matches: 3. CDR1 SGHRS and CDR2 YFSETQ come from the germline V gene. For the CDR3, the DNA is TGCGCCAGCCGAACAGGGGGCTCCTACGAGCAGTACTTC. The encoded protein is CASRTGGSYEQYF. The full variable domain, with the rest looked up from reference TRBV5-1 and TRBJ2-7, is KAGVTQTPRYLIKTRGQQVTLSCSPISGHRSVSWYQQTPGQGLQFLFEYFSETQRNKGNFPGRFSGRQFSNSRSEMNVSTLELGDSALYLCASRTGGSYEQYFGPGTRLTVT.

The CDR3, as DNA: TGTGCCAGCTCACCGCCCCGGGGATCCCAGTACTTC. Residues: CASSPPRGSQYF. The J gene is TRBJ2-5, the V gene TRBV7-7; D is possibly TRBD2 (5 bases). The CDR3 is 12 amino acids. The V gene lost 8 bases and the J gene lost 9 bases, with 16 bases spanning the gap. Germline CDR1 is SSHAT and CDR2 is FNYEAQ (reference sequence).

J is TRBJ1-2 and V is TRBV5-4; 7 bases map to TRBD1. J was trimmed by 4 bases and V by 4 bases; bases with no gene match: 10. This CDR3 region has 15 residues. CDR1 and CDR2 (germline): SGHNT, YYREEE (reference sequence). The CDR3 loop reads CASSPETGIGYGYTF. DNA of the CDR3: TGTGCCAGCAGCCCGGAGACAGGGATTGGCTATGGCTACACCTTC.

The CDR3 region is CASSEQGSNEAFF. The CDR3 DNA sequence: TGTGCCAGCAGTGAACAGGGTTCAAATGAAGCTTTCTTT. This chain joins TRBV6-1 and TRBJ1-1; a weak D match, TRBD1 (5 bases). CDR3 length: 13 amino acids. V lost 2 bases and J 7 bases, leaving 11 bases between the germline ends. Germline lookup yields CDR1 MNHNS and CDR2 SASEGT.

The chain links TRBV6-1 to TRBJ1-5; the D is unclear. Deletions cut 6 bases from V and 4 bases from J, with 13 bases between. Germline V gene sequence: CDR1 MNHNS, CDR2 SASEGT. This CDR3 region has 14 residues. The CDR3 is CASSLRRENQPQHF. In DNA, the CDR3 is TGTGCCAGCAGCCTTCGACGGGAAAATCAGCCCCAGCATTTT.

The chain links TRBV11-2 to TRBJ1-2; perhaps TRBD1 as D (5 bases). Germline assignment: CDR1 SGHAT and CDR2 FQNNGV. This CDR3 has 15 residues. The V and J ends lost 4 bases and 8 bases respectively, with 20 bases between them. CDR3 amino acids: CASSSDHWGLEGYTF. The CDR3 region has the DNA TGTGCCAGCAGCTCTGACCATTGGGGCTTGGAGGGCTACACCTTC.

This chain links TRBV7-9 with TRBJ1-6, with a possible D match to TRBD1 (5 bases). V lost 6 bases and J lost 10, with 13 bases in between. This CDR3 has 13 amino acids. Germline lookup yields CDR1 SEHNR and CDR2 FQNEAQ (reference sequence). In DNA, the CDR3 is TGTGCCAGCAGTCCTCAGGGTATCTCACCCCTCCACTTT. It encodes CASSPQGISPLHF.

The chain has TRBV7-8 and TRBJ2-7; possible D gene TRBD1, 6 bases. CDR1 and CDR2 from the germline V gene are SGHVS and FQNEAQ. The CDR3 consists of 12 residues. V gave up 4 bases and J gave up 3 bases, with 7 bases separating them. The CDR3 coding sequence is TGTGCCAGCAGCTCCAGGGGCTACGAGCAGTACTTC. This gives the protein CASSSRGYEQYF.

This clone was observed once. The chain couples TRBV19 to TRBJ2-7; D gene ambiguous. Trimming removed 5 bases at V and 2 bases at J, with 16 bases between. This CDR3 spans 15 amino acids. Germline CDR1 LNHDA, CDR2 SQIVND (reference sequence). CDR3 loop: CASSDWSLKTYEQYF. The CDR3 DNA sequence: TGTGCCAGTAGTGACTGGAGTTTAAAAACCTACGAGCAGTACTTC.

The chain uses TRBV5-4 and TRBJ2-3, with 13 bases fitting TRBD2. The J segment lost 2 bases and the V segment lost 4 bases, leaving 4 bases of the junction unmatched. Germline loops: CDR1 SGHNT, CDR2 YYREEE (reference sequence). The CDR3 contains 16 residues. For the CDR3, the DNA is TGTGCCAGCAGCCCGGGGACTAGCGGGGCCACAGATACGCAGTATTTT. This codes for CASSPGTSGATDTQYF. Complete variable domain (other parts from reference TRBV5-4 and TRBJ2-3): ETGVTQSPTHLIKTRGQQVTLRCSSQSGHNTVSWYQQALGQGPQFIFQYYREEENGRGNFPPRFSGLQFPNYSSELNVNALELDDSALYLCASSPGTSGATDTQYFGPGTRLTVL.

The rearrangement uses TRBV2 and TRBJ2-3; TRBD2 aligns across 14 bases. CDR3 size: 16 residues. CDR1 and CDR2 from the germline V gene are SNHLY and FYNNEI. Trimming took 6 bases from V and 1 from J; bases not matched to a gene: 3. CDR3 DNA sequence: TGTGCCAGCAGCCAGACTAGCGGGGGGGGCACAGATACGCAGTATTTT. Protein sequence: CASSQTSGGGTDTQYF.